The clone carrying this T cell receptor (beta chain) was recorded many times. Its matching antigen is unknown. Germline assignment: CDR1 SGHRS and CDR2 YFSETQ. The length of the CDR3 is 16 residues. V shed 2 bases, J shed 2 bases, and the junction held 4 bases outside the gene matches. The entry originates in a study of neurological immune-mediated disorders. Sequencing runs each generated in excess of 190 million TCR-beta sequences derived from 15-18 subjects. TCRdb reanalysed the 5' RACE reads using MiXCR and keeps one entry per CDR3 protein. The sample contains roughly 66,000 distinct CDR3 sequences, 4.5% to 6% of which appear only once. The study, taken as a whole, reports: Neither clinical nor MRI features showed any association with the multiple sclerosis repertoire cluster, and the authors stated that larger cohorts are needed. HTLV-1-associated myelopathy had the most TCR clonal expansion, while multiple sclerosis had the least, a level that fell below healthy controls.

It was from 2 million PBMCs stored at -80 C that the unsorted libraries were obtained. Sequenced: PBMCs. V and J are TRBV5-1 and TRBJ2-2, with TRBD2 matching 9 bases. This receptor was taken from a woman in her 70s with multiple sclerosis. This CDR3 reads CASSFSSGVNTGELFF. DNA of the CDR3: TGCGCCAGCAGCTTTTCTAGCGGGGTCAACACCGGGGAGCTGTTTTTT.